These 7 T cell receptor beta chains were sequenced from one sample in a study of blood T cell repertoires in COVID-19. The protocol was immunoSEQ multiplex PCR, while the TCRdb copy is restricted to in-frame clones and leaves out a portion. The repertoire holds some 200,000 clones, with roughly 85% as singletons. The sample comprised peripheral blood. These receptors came from a man between 60 and 75 years old with active or convalescent COVID-19.

The V call is TRBV5-4, the J call TRBJ2-1, with a possible D match to TRBD1 (6 bases). With 0 bases removed from V and 5 bases from J, the gap between germline ends came to 12 bases. Germline V gene sequence: CDR1 SGHNT, CDR2 YYREEE (reference sequence). The CDR3 runs to 15 residues. CDR3 residues: CASSLGQGRNNEQFF. CDR3 bases: TGTGCCAGCAGCTTGGGGCAGGGGCGAAACAATGAGCAGTTCTTC.

V gene TRBV7-3 combines with J gene TRBJ2-2, with D perhaps TRBD2 (5 bases). Germline CDR1 and CDR2: SGHTA and FQGTGA. Trimming cost V 1 base and J 3 bases, with 24 bases left between them. The CDR3 extends over 20 amino acids. CDR3: CASSLISRTHTEGHTGELFF. The DNA of the CDR3 is TGTGCCAGCAGCTTAATTTCTCGGACTCACACCGAAGGGCACACCGGGGAGCTGTTTTTT.

This chain joins TRBV19 and TRBJ1-5, with a possible D match to TRBD1 (6 bases). Germline CDR1 is LNHDA and CDR2 is SQIVND (reference sequence). The CDR3 has 15 residues. Between the trimmed V and J ends, which lost 5 bases and 5 bases, there was a span of 16 bases. The CDR3 protein is CASSPLNRVDQPQHF. The CDR3 DNA reads as TGTGCCAGTAGTCCTTTGAACAGGGTTGATCAGCCCCAGCATTTT. The entire variable domain, with the rest obtained from reference TRBV19 and TRBJ1-5, is as follows: DGGITQSPKYLFRKEGQNVTLSCEQNLNHDAMYWYRQDPGQGLRLIYYSQIVNDFQKGDIAEGYSVSREKKESFPLTVTSAQKNPTAFYLCASSPLNRVDQPQHFGDGTRLSIL.

This clone was detected only a few times. The J gene is TRBJ1-6, the V gene TRBV6-6, with TRBD1 identical over 8 bases. CDR1 is MNHNY and CDR2 is SVGAGI in the germline V gene (reference sequence). This CDR3 spans 20 amino acids. V lost 6 bases, J lost 7 bases, and 23 bases stayed unmatched. CDR3 bases: TGTGCCAGCAGCCTACGGGGGACGGACCCACAGGGGGTAGGGAATTCACCCCTCCACTTT. Encoded protein: CASSLRGTDPQGVGNSPLHF.

This sequence joins TRBV20-1 and TRBJ1-1; 9 bases are shared with TRBD1. Germline V gives CDR1 DFQATT, CDR2 SNEGSKA (reference sequence). With V trimmed by 3 bases and J by 0 bases, 8 bases remained unmatched. This CDR3 has 16 amino acids. The CDR3 nucleotides read TGCAGTGCTAGTGAAAACAGGGGGCGCATGAACACTGAAGCTTTCTTT. It translates to CSASENRGRMNTEAFF.

This chain connects TRBV27 to TRBJ1-1; no reliable D call. Trimming removed 2 bases at V and 1 base at J, with 8 bases between. Germline assignment: CDR1 MNHEY and CDR2 SMNVEV (reference sequence). The CDR3 length is 14 residues. CDR3 sequence reads: CASSLPGWNTEAFF. For the CDR3, the DNA is TGTGCCAGCAGTTTACCGGGATGGAACACTGAAGCTTTCTTT.

CDR3 nucleotide sequence: TGTGCCAGCAGCGTTCAGGGGGAATTAACTGAAGCTTTCTTT. It specifies CASSVQGELTEAFF. The chain recombines TRBV7-9 with TRBJ1-1; 7 bases line up with TRBD1. Germline values: CDR1 SEHNR, CDR2 FQNEAQ (reference sequence). The CDR3 covers 14 residues. With 5 bases clipped from V and 5 bases from J, the junction kept 8 bases outside the gene matches.